This note documents a single T cell receptor beta chain sequence. Its target is unknown. These data come from a study of cytomegalovirus exposure and HLA in healthy donors. Notes on the study in general: What TCR beta sequences reportedly achieved was accurate prediction of HLA-A and HLA-B alleles in most subjects.

Germline-derived CDR1 and CDR2 are SGHTA and FQGNSA. The CDR3 has 15 amino acids. The trim removed 8 bases at V and 4 bases at J, leaving 11 bases unmatched. PCR used 60 Vbeta primers and 13 Jbeta primers. The method was immunoSEQ multiplex PCR; TCRdb's version includes in-frame clones alone and lacks a portion of them. The data hold roughly 190,000 clones, with 79% observed a single time. The clonotype originates from a girl aged 5-17 years in good health and CMV-seropositive. The chain links TRBV7-2 to TRBJ2-7; TRBD1 agrees at 10 bases. The material sequenced was PBMCs. CDR3 in amino acids: CASSTLGTGVYEQYF. CDR3 nucleotide sequence: TGTGCCAGCTCCACGTTGGGGACAGGGGTTTACGAGCAGTACTTC.